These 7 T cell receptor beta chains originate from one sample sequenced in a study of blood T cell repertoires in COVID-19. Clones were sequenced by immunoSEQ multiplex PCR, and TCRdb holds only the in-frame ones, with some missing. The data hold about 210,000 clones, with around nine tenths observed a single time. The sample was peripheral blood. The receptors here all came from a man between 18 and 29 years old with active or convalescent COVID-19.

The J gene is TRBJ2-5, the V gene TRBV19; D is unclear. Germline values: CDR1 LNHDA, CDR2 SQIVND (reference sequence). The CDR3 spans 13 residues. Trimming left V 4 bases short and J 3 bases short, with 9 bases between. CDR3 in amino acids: CASSRGREETQYF. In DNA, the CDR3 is TGTGCCAGTAGTAGAGGAAGAGAAGAGACCCAGTACTTC.

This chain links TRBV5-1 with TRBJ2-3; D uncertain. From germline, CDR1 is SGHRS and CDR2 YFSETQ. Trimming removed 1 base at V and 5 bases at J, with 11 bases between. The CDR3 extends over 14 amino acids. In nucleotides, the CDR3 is TGCGCCAGCAGCTTGACCCCCAGTATAGATACGCAGTATTTT. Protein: CASSLTPSIDTQYF.

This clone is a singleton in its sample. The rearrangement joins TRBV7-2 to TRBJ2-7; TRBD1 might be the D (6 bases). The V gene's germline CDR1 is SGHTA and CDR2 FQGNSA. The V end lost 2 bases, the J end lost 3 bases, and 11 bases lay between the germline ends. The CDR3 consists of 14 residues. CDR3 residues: CASSLIGGDYEQYF. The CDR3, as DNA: TGTGCCAGCAGCTTAATAGGGGGTGACTACGAGCAGTACTTC.

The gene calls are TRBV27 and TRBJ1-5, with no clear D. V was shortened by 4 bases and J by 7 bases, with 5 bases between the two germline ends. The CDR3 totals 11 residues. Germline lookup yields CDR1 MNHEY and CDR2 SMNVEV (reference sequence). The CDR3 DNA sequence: TGTGCCAGCAGTTGGAGACAGCCCCAGCATTTT. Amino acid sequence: CASSWRQPQHF.

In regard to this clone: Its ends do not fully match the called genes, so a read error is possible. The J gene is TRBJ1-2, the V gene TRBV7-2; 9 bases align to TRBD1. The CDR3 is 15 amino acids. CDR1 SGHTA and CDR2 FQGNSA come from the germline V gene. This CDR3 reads CASSPWTGENYGHTF. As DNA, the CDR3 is TGTGCCAGCAGCCCTTGGACAGGGGAGAACTATGGCCACACCTTC.

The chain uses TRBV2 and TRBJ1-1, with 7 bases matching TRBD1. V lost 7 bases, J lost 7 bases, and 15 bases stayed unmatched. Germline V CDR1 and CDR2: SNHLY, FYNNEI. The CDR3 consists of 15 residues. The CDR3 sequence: CASTLSLDRKIEAFF. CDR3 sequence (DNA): TGTGCCAGCACTCTATCATTGGACAGGAAGATTGAAGCTTTCTTT.

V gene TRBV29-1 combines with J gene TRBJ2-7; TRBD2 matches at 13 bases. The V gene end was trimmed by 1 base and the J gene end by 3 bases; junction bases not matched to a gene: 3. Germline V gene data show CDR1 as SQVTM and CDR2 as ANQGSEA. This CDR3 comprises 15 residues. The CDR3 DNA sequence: TGCAGCGTTGAAGCGACTAGCGGGAGGAACTACGAGCAGTACTTC. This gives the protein CSVEATSGRNYEQYF.